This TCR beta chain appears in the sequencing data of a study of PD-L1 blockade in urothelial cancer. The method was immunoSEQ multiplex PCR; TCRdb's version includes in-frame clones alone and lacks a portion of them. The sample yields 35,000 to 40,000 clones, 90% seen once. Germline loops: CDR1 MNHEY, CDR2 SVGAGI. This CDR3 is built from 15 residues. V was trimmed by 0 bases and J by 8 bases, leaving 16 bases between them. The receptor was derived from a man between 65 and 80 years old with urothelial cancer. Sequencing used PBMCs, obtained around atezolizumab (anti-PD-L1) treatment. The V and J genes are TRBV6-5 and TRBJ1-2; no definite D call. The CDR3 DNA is TGTGCCAGCAGTTACTCTGTTCTGGTCTCCGGGGGCTACACCTTC. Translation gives CASSYSVLVSGGYTF.